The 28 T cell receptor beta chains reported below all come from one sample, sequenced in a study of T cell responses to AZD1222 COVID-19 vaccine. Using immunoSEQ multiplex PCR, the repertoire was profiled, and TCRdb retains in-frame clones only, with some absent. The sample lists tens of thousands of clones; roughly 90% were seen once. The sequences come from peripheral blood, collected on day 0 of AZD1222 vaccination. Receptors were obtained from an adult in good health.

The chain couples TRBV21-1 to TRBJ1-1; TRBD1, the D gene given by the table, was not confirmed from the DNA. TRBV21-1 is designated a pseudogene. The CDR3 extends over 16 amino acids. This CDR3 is CASSKAQIGGNTEAFF. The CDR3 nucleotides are TGTGCCAGCAGCAAAGCGCAAATAGGGGGGAACACTGAAGCTTTCTTT.

CDR3 DNA sequence: TGTGCCAGCTCACTTAATGGGCAGGTCTCAGGCGAGCAGTACTTC. It translates to CASSLNGQVSGEQYF. The chain couples TRBV18 to TRBJ2-7, with D uncertain. Trimming cost V 4 bases and J 6 bases, with 19 bases left between them. Germline values: CDR1 KGHSH, CDR2 LQKENI. This CDR3 spans 15 amino acids.

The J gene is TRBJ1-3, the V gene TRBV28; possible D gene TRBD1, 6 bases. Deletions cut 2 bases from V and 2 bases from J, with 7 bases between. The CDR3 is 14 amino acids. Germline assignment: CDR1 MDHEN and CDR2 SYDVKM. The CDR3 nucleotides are TGTGCCAGCAGTTTACAGGGGACTGGAAACACCATATATTTT. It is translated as CASSLQGTGNTIYF. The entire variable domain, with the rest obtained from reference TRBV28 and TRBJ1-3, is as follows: DVKVTQSSRYLVKRTGEKVFLECVQDMDHENMFWYRQDPGLGLRLIYFSYDVKMKEKGDIPEGYSVSREKKERFSLILESASTNQTSMYLCASSLQGTGNTIYFGEGSWLTVV.

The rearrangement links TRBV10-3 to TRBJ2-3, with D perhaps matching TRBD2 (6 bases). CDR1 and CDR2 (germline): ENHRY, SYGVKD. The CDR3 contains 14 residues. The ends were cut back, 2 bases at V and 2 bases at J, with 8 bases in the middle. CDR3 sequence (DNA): TGTGCCATCAGTGAGGGGACTCCCACAGATACGCAGTATTTT. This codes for CAISEGTPTDTQYF.

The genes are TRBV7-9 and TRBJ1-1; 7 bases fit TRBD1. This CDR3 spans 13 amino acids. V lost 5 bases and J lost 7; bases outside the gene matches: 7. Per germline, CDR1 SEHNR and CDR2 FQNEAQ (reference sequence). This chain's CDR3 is CASSPPGQIEAFF. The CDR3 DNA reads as TGTGCCAGCAGCCCTCCGGGACAGATTGAAGCTTTCTTT.

The CDR3 DNA sequence: TGTGCCAGCAGTTACAAGGACGGTCAGCCCCAGCATTTT. Translating gives CASSYKDGQPQHF. The rearrangement links TRBV6-2 or TRBV6-3 to TRBJ1-5; D unresolved. CDR1 is MNHEY, CDR2 SVGEGT, per germline. This CDR3 region has 13 residues. Between the trimmed V and J ends, which lost 2 bases and 6 bases, there was a span of 8 bases.

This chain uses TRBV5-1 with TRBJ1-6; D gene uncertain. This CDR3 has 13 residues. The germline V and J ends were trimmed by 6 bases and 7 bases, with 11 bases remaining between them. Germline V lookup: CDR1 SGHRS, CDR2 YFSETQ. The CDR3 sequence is CASMSSMNSPLHF. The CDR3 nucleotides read TGCGCCAGCATGTCGAGCATGAATTCACCCCTCCACTTT.

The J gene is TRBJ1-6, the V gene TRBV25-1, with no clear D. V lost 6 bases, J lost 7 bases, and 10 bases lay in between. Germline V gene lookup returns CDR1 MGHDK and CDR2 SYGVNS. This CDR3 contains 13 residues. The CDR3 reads CASRVSGNSPLHF. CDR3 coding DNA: TGTGCCAGCAGGGTCTCCGGGAATTCACCCCTCCACTTT.

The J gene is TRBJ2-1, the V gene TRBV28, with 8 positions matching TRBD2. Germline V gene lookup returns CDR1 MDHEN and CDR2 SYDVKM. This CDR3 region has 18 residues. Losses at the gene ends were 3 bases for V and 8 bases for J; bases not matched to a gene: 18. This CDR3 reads CASSFSPSGLGVGDEQFF. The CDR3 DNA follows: TGTGCCAGCAGTTTTTCCCCCTCGGGACTAGGGGTCGGCGATGAGCAGTTCTTC.

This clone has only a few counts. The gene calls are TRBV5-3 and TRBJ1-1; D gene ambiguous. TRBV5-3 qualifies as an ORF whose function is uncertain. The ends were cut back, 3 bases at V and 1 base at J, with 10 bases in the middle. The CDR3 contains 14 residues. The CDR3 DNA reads TGTGCCAGAAGCTCCCCCCATGGGAACACTGAAGCTTTCTTT. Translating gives CARSSPHGNTEAFF.

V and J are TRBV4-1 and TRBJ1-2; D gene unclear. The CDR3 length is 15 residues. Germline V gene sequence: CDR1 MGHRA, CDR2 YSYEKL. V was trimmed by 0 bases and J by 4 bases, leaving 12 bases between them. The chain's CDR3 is CASSQDPEQPYGYTF. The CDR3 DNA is TGCGCCAGCAGCCAAGATCCAGAACAGCCCTATGGCTACACCTTC.

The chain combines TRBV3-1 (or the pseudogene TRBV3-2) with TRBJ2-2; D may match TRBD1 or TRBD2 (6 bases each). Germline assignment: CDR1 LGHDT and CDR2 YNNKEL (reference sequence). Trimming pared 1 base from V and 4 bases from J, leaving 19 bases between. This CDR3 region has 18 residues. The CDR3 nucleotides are TGTGCCAGCAGCCAAGTGCAGCTGGGGGGCTCGGGCACCGGGGAGCTGTTTTTT. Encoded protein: CASSQVQLGGSGTGELFF.

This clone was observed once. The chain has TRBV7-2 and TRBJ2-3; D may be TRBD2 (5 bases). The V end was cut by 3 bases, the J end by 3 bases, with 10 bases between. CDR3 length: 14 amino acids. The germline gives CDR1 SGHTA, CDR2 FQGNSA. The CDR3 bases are TGTGCCAGCAGCTTGGGAAGCGGAACAGATACGCAGTATTTT. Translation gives CASSLGSGTDTQYF.

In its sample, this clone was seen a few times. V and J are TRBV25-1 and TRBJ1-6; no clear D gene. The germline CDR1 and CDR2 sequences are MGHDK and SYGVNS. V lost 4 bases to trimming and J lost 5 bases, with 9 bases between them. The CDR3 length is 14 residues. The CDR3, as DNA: TGTGCCAGCAGTGGGGGAGGGAATAATTCACCCCTCCACTTT. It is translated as CASSGGGNNSPLHF.

The CDR3 is CSVDAGGSGELFF. The CDR3 DNA reads as TGCAGCGTTGATGCAGGGGGTTCCGGGGAGCTGTTTTTT. The chain recombines TRBV29-1 with TRBJ2-2, with TRBD1 matching 7 bases. Trimming removed 3 bases from V and 6 bases from J; junction bases left unmatched: 4. The CDR3 extends over 13 amino acids. Germline values: CDR1 SQVTM, CDR2 ANQGSEA.

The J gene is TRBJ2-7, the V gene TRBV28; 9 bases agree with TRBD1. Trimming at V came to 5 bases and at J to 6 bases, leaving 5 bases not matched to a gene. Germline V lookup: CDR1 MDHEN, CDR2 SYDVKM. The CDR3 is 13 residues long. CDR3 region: CASSQGQGIEQYF. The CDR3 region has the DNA TGTGCCAGCAGTCAGGGACAGGGCATCGAGCAGTACTTC.

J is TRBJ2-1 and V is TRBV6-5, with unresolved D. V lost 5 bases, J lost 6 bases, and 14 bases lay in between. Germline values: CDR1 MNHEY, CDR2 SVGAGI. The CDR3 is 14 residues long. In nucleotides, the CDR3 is TGTGCCAGCAGTCCCCGGGCCGGATTCAATGAGCAGTTCTTC. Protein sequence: CASSPRAGFNEQFF.

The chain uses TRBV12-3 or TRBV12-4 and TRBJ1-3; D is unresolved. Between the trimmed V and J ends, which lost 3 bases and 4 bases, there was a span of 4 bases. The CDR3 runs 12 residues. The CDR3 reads CASSFGGNTIYF. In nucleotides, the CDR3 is TGTGCCAGCAGTTTCGGCGGAAACACCATATATTTT.

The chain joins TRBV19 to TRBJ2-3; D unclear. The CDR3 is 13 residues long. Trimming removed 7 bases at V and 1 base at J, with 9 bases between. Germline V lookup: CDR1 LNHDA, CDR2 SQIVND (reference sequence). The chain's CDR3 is CASTPEGTDTQYF. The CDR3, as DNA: TGTGCCAGTACCCCCGAGGGCACAGATACGCAGTATTTT. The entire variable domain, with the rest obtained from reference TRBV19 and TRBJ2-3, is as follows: DGGITQSPKYLFRKEGQNVTLSCEQNLNHDAMYWYRQDPGQGLRLIYYSQIVNDFQKGDIAEGYSVSREKKESFPLTVTSAQKNPTAFYLCASTPEGTDTQYFGPGTRLTVL.

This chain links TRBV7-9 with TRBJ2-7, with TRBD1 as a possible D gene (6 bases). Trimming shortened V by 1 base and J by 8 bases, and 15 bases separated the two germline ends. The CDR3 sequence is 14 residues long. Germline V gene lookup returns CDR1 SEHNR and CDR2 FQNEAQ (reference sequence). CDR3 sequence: CASSLGWDTVKQYF. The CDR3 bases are TGTGCCAGCAGCTTAGGGTGGGACACCGTCAAGCAGTACTTC.

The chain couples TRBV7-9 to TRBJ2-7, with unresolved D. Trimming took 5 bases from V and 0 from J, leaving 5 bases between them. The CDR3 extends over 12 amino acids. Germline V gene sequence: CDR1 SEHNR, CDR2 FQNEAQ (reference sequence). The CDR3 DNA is TGTGCCAGCAGCCCCAGCTCCTACGAGCAGTACTTC. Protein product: CASSPSSYEQYF. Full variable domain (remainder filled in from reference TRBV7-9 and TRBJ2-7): DTGVSQNPRHKITKRGQNVTFRCDPISEHNRLYWYRQTLGQGPEFLTYFQNEAQLEKSRLLSDRFSAERPKGSFSTLEIQRTEQGDSAMYLCASSPSSYEQYFGPGTRLTVT.

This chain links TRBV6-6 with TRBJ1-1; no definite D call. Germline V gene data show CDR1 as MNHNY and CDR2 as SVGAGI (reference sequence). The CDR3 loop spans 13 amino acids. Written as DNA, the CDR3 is TGTGCTCTAAAGCAGGCTCTGAACACTGAAGCTTTCTTT. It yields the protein CALKQALNTEAFF.

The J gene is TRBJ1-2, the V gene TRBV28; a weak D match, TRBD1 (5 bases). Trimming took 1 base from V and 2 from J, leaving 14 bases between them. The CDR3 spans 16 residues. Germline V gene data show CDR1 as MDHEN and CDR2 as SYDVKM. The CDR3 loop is CASSLSRPGPNYGYTF. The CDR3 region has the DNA TGTGCCAGCAGTTTATCACGACCGGGACCGAACTATGGCTACACCTTC.

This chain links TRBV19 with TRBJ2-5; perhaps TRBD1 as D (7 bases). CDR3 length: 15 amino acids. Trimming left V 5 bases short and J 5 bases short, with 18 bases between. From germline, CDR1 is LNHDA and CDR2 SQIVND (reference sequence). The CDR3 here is CASSGGTALGETQYF. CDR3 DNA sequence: TGTGCCAGTAGTGGGGGGACAGCCTTGGGGGAGACCCAGTACTTC.

The CDR3 protein is CASSLSSGGGETQYF. The DNA of the CDR3 is TGTGCCAGCAGCTTAAGTAGCGGGGGGGGCGAGACCCAGTACTTC. The rearrangement uses TRBV7-2 and TRBJ2-5, with TRBD2 identical over 11 bases. The CDR3 runs 15 residues. Per germline, CDR1 SGHTA and CDR2 FQGNSA. V lost 2 bases, J lost 5 bases, and 4 bases stayed unmatched.

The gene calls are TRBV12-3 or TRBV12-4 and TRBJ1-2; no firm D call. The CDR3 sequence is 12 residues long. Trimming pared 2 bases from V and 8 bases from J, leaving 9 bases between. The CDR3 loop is CASSLFKGGYTF. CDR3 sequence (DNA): TGTGCCAGCAGTTTATTTAAGGGAGGCTACACCTTC.

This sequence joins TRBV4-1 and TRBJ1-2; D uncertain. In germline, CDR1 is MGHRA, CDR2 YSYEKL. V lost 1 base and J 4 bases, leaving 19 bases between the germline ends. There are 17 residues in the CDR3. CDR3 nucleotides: TGCGCCAGCAGCCAAGGTATGCGCGTAGGCGGTGTCTATGGCTACACCTTC. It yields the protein CASSQGMRVGGVYGYTF.

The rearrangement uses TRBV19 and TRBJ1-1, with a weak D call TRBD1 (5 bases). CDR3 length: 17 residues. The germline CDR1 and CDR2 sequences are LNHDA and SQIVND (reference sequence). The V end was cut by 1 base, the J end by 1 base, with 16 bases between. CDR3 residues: CASSIGRALTTNTEAFF. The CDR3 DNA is TGTGCCAGTAGTATAGGCAGGGCCTTAACTACGAACACTGAAGCTTTCTTT.